This passage covers 26 T cell receptor beta chains from one sample sequenced in a study of blood T cell repertoires in COVID-19. Sequencing was performed with immunoSEQ multiplex PCR; in TCRdb, only in-frame clones are kept and a portion is missing. The sample lists under 300,000 clones, approximately 80% occurring once. Sequencing was carried out using peripheral blood. The receptors derive from a woman in her thirties or forties who had recovered from COVID-19.

The chain has TRBV7-2 and TRBJ2-1, with 7 bases matching TRBD1. The CDR3 is 14 amino acids. V shed 3 bases and J 7 bases; nucleotides not matched to a gene: 6. The germline CDR1 and CDR2 sequences are SGHTA and FQGNSA. The CDR3 sequence: CASSLTGPWNEQFF. The CDR3 DNA follows: TGTGCCAGCAGCTTGACAGGGCCCTGGAATGAGCAGTTCTTC.

Written as DNA, the CDR3 is TGTGCCAGCAGTTACGGAGGACAGGGACAAGAGACCCAGTACTTC. It is translated as CASSYGGQGQETQYF. The V gene is TRBV6-5, the J gene TRBJ2-5, with 8 bases matching TRBD1. There are 15 residues in the CDR3. Germline CDR1 is MNHEY and CDR2 is SVGAGI. V lost 2 bases, J lost 2 bases, and 4 bases stayed unmatched.

The rearrangement links TRBV7-3 to TRBJ2-1; 10 nucleotides line up with TRBD2. Germline V gene sequence: CDR1 SGHTA, CDR2 FQGTGA. V dropped 8 bases and J dropped 5; count of bases not matched to a gene: 6. There are 14 residues in the CDR3. Here the CDR3 reads CASSLAGENNEQFF. Written as DNA, the CDR3 is TGTGCCAGCTCGCTAGCGGGAGAAAACAATGAGCAGTTCTTC.

As to this clone: The sample contains more than one DNA sequence encoding this CDR3. This chain links TRBV7-3 with TRBJ2-3; 7 nucleotides align to TRBD1. Germline V CDR1 and CDR2: SGHTA, FQGTGA. This CDR3 spans 15 amino acids. The trim removed 0 bases at V and 2 bases at J, leaving 2 bases unmatched. CDR3 protein: CASSLTGQITDTQYF. Here the CDR3 DNA reads TGTGCCAGCAGCTTAACGGGACAGATCACAGATACGCAGTATTTT.

The V and J genes are TRBV6-5 and TRBJ1-1; D gene unclear. Germline V gene lookup returns CDR1 MNHEY and CDR2 SVGAGI. The V and J ends lost 7 bases and 1 base respectively, with 10 bases between them. The CDR3 is 13 residues long. Here the CDR3 reads CASIERPNTEAFF. CDR3 DNA: TGTGCCAGCATAGAGCGGCCGAACACTGAAGCTTTCTTT.

This chain links TRBV7-8 with TRBJ2-2; 12 positions agree with TRBD2. CDR3 length equals 17 residues. CDR1 and CDR2 (germline): SGHVS, FQNEAQ. The junction had 8 bases not matched to a gene; V was cut back by 5 bases and J by 4 bases. The CDR3 coding sequence is TGTGCCAGCAGCACGCTAGCGGGGGGGCTTGGCACCGGGGAGCTGTTTTTT. Amino acid sequence: CASSTLAGGLGTGELFF.

The chain recombines TRBV29-1 with TRBJ1-2; D possibly corresponds to TRBD1 (6 bases). V was shortened by 4 bases and J by 11 bases, with 20 bases between the two germline ends. The germline V gene has CDR1 SQVTM and CDR2 ANQGSEA. There are 13 residues in the CDR3. CDR3 sequence reads: CSVGDWMDSGYTF. The CDR3 DNA sequence: TGCAGCGTTGGGGATTGGATGGACAGTGGGTACACCTTC.

The chain carries TRBV9 and TRBJ1-1; D may be TRBD1 (6 bases). Germline-derived CDR1 and CDR2 are SGDLS and YYNGEE. This CDR3 has 15 amino acids. V shed 0 bases and J shed 8 bases, with 17 bases lying between them. CDR3 nucleotides: TGTGCCAGCAGCGTAGACGGTGGGGGGGCATGGGAAGCTTTCTTT. Translated: CASSVDGGGAWEAFF.

The chain employs TRBV27 and TRBJ2-1, with 7 bases fitting TRBD2. Germline CDR1 and CDR2: MNHEY and SMNVEV (reference sequence). Trimming removed 6 bases from V and 4 bases from J; junction bases left unmatched: 9. CDR3 length: 15 amino acids. The CDR3 DNA follows: TGTGCCAGCAGATCCTCCCCGGGGGGTTACAATGAGCAGTTCTTC. Translation: CASRSSPGGYNEQFF.

The CDR3 DNA reads as TGTGCCAGCAGTTACGACCAGGGTCTGGGCTACACCTTC. Translating gives CASSYDQGLGYTF. J is TRBJ1-2 and V is TRBV6-5; D is perhaps TRBD1 (5 bases). Germline CDR1 MNHEY, CDR2 SVGAGI. The V and J ends lost 2 bases and 8 bases respectively, with 12 bases between them. CDR3 length equals 13 residues.

The chain uses TRBV6-2 or TRBV6-3 and TRBJ2-5, with 15 positions matching TRBD2. This CDR3 spans 18 amino acids. Losses at the gene ends were 0 bases for V and 5 bases for J; bases not matched to a gene: 7. CDR1 MNHEY and CDR2 SVGEGT come from the germline V gene. CDR3: CASSYSGLAGGPGETQYF. The CDR3 DNA is TGTGCCAGCAGTTACTCTGGACTAGCGGGGGGGCCCGGTGAGACCCAGTACTTC.

This clone was counted between two and nine times. This chain links TRBV2 with TRBJ2-3, with D possibly TRBD1 on 5 matching bases. The CDR3 is made up of 13 amino acids. Between the trimmed V and J ends, which lost 7 bases and 5 bases, there was a span of 13 bases. Germline values: CDR1 SNHLY, CDR2 FYNNEI. CDR3 in DNA: TGTGCCAGCAAAGGGGTTTATGGAGATACGCAGTATTTT. As protein: CASKGVYGDTQYF.

The V and J genes are TRBV4-2 and TRBJ2-5; D is possibly TRBD2 (5 bases). The germline CDR1 and CDR2 sequences are LGHNA and YNFKEQ. Trimming stripped 0 bases from V and 5 bases from J, with 7 bases between. This CDR3 spans 13 amino acids. CDR3 nucleotide sequence: TGTGCCAGCAGCCAAGATCTAGCTGAGACCCAGTACTTC. As protein: CASSQDLAETQYF.

A single count supports this clone. The chain has TRBV7-6 and TRBJ1-2; 8 bases match TRBD1. Per germline, CDR1 SGHVS and CDR2 FNYEAQ. The trim removed 1 base at V and 6 bases at J, leaving 4 bases unmatched. There are 14 residues in the CDR3. The DNA of the CDR3 is TGTGCCAGCAGCTTAGGGACAGGGAAACATGGCTACACCTTC. Its protein is CASSLGTGKHGYTF.

As for this clone: Distinct nucleotide sequences in the sample also encode this CDR3. The chain employs TRBV12-3 or TRBV12-4 and TRBJ1-4; no clear D. V was cut by 3 bases and J by 8 bases, with 4 bases left in between. The CDR3 has 11 amino acids. Here the CDR3 reads CASSLREKLFF. DNA of the CDR3: TGTGCCAGCAGTTTGAGAGAAAAACTGTTTTTT.

This clone was detected only once. J is TRBJ2-3 and V is TRBV4-3, with 13 bases identical to TRBD2. CDR3 length: 19 residues. In germline, CDR1 is LGHNA, CDR2 YSLEER. After removal of 0 bases from V and 2 bases from J, the junction contained 8 bases not matched to a gene. The CDR3 sequence is CASSQELATSGGSTDTQYF. The DNA for the CDR3 is TGCGCCAGCAGCCAAGAGTTGGCGACTAGCGGGGGGTCCACAGATACGCAGTATTTT.

V is TRBV10-3 and J is TRBJ2-5, with TRBD1 identical over 7 bases. Per germline, CDR1 ENHRY and CDR2 SYGVKD. The length of the CDR3 is 11 residues. V trimming: 6 bases; J trimming: 5 bases; junction bases outside the gene matches: 0. CDR3 bases: TGTGCCATCAGGGACAGGGAGACCCAGTACTTC. Translation: CAIRDRETQYF.

CDR3 sequence: CASSKFGAGNSPLHF. The CDR3 DNA sequence: TGTGCCAGCAGTAAGTTTGGGGCCGGGAATTCACCCCTCCACTTT. The chain joins TRBV6-2 or TRBV6-3 to TRBJ1-6; TRBD1 is a possible D gene (5 bases). Germline V gives CDR1 MNHEY, CDR2 SVGEGT. V was pared by 5 bases and J by 7 bases, with 15 bases between. This CDR3 region has 15 residues.

V and J are TRBV3-1 (or the pseudogene TRBV3-2) and TRBJ1-4; D is unclear. The V and J ends lost 6 bases and 5 bases respectively, with 7 bases between them. Germline V lookup: CDR1 LGHDT, CDR2 YNNKEL (reference sequence). CDR3 length equals 12 residues. The CDR3 is CASSPTNEKLFF. CDR3 DNA: TGTGCCAGCAGTCCGACAAATGAAAAACTGTTTTTT.

The chain employs TRBV6-5 and TRBJ2-2, with D possibly TRBD1 on 6 matching bases. Per the germline V gene, CDR1 is MNHEY and CDR2 is SVGAGI. This CDR3 has 15 residues. With 6 bases removed from V and 6 bases from J, the gap between germline ends came to 17 bases. The CDR3 DNA follows: TGTGCCAGCAGAAGCCAGGGGCGAGACGCCGGGGAGCTGTTTTTT. Its protein is CASRSQGRDAGELFF.

The CDR3 loop reads CASTPRWGDGTGNTIYF. DNA for the CDR3: TGTGCCAGTACCCCCCGGTGGGGAGATGGTACTGGAAACACCATATATTTT. The chain uses TRBV19 and TRBJ1-3; D unresolved. Germline V lookup: CDR1 LNHDA, CDR2 SQIVND (reference sequence). V was clipped by 7 bases and J by 2 bases, with 21 bases between them. The CDR3 loop spans 17 amino acids.

The chain couples TRBV2 to TRBJ2-7; D unresolved. The CDR3 has 15 amino acids. Trimming took 7 bases from V and 0 from J, leaving 16 bases between them. Germline CDR1 reads SNHLY; CDR2 reads FYNNEI. Here the CDR3 reads CASIADAPISYEQYF. CDR3 in DNA: TGTGCCAGCATAGCCGATGCACCGATCTCCTACGAGCAGTACTTC.

The V call is TRBV5-1, the J call TRBJ2-3; TRBD1 might be the D (6 bases). Trimming removed 0 bases from V and 2 bases from J, with 13 bases in between. Germline V gene lookup returns CDR1 SGHRS and CDR2 YFSETQ. The CDR3 sequence is 16 residues long. CDR3 sequence reads: CASSLDRVKITDTQYF. CDR3 DNA sequence: TGCGCCAGCAGCTTGGACAGGGTAAAGATCACAGATACGCAGTATTTT.

This clone was counted between two and nine times. The V and J genes are TRBV5-6 and TRBJ1-3; D may be TRBD1 (6 bases). The CDR3 length is 18 residues. Trimming shortened V by 0 bases and J by 0 bases, and 16 bases separated the two germline ends. The germline V gene has CDR1 SGHDT and CDR2 YYEEEE. In nucleotides, the CDR3 is TGTGCCAGCAGCTTGGCATTCGGACAGTCCCCCTCTGGAAACACCATATATTTT. Translation gives CASSLAFGQSPSGNTIYF.

This chain connects TRBV7-2 to TRBJ1-3; no firm D call. There are 15 residues in the CDR3. The V end lost 2 bases, the J end lost 2 bases, and 10 bases lay between the germline ends. Germline V gives CDR1 SGHTA, CDR2 FQGNSA. CDR3 DNA: TGTGCCAGCAGCTTACAGGACTTTACTGGAAACACCATATATTTT. The encoded protein is CASSLQDFTGNTIYF.

This clone has just one count. This rearrangement joins TRBV3-1 (or the pseudogene TRBV3-2) to TRBJ2-5; no clear D. Trimming left V 5 bases short and J 4 bases short, with 5 bases between. The CDR3 is 11 amino acids. The germline V gene encodes CDR1 LGHDT and CDR2 YNNKEL (reference sequence). The CDR3: CASSFLETQYF. The CDR3 DNA follows: TGTGCCAGCAGCTTTCTAGAGACCCAGTACTTC.